The 12 T cell receptor beta chains reported below all come from one sample, sequenced in a study of CD8+ T cells in alopecia areata. Isolated RNA was reverse transcribed into cDNA used as the sequencing template. The protocol was immunoSEQ multiplex PCR, while the TCRdb copy is restricted to in-frame clones and leaves out a portion. This table has fewer than 250,000 clones, 64% appearing once. Described treatment: oral pan-JAK inhibitor, 5-10 mg twice daily. The sequencing here drew on CD4+ T cells sorted from blood, taken at week 4, from a patient treated with tofacitinib. The receptors come from a human donor with alopecia areata.

The chain recombines TRBV29-1 with TRBJ1-5; TRBD1 matches 7 bases. Germline V CDR1 and CDR2: SQVTM, ANQGSEA. The CDR3 sequence is 14 residues long. Trimming removed 4 bases from V and 5 bases from J; junction bases left unmatched: 8. CDR3: CSVADLQGDQPQHF. CDR3 nucleotide sequence: TGCAGCGTTGCTGATTTGCAGGGGGATCAGCCCCAGCATTTT.

CDR3 residues: CAWSVLFGAGEEGYTF. Written as DNA, the CDR3 is TGTGCCTGGAGTGTACTTTTCGGGGCAGGGGAGGAAGGCTACACCTTC. The J gene is TRBJ1-2, the V gene TRBV30; possibly TRBD1 for D (6 bases). The CDR3 sequence is 16 residues long. CDR1 and CDR2 from the germline V gene are GTSNPN and SVGIG (reference sequence). Trimming cost V 0 bases and J 8 bases, with 22 bases left between them.

V is TRBV9 and J is TRBJ1-4, with TRBD1 matching over 8 bases. There are 15 residues in the CDR3. Looked up from germline, CDR1 is SGDLS and CDR2 is YYNGEE. After removal of 4 bases from V and 8 bases from J, the junction contained 10 bases not matched to a gene. The DNA for the CDR3 is TGTGCCAGCAGCTATACAGGGGGAGACCCAGAAAAACTGTTTTTT. Amino acid sequence: CASSYTGGDPEKLFF.

This clone appeared a few times. The V gene is TRBV10-3, the J gene TRBJ2-5, with TRBD1 as a possible D gene (5 bases). Germline CDR1 is ENHRY and CDR2 is SYGVKD. This CDR3 spans 12 amino acids. V was pared by 3 bases and J by 8 bases, with 10 bases between. This CDR3 is CAISDRVDTQYF. The CDR3 DNA is TGTGCCATCAGTGACAGGGTGGATACCCAGTACTTC.

This clone was observed a handful of times. The chain has TRBV9 and TRBJ1-2; no clear D. V lost 5 bases to trimming and J lost 7 bases, with 12 bases between them. Germline CDR1 and CDR2: SGDLS and YYNGEE. CDR3 length: 12 residues. In DNA, the CDR3 is TGTGCCAGCAGACCAGAGGGAGGTGGCTACACCTTC. It specifies CASRPEGGGYTF.

The V and J genes are TRBV30 and TRBJ1-3; the D is unclear. Per the germline V gene, CDR1 is GTSNPN and CDR2 is SVGIG (reference sequence). This CDR3 comprises 11 residues. Trimming stripped 5 bases from V and 8 bases from J, with 10 bases between. CDR3 sequence (DNA): TGTGCCTGGGGGCCCGGACACACCATATATTTT. This codes for CAWGPGHTIYF.

A single count supports this clone. V is TRBV10-3 and J is TRBJ2-1; 10 bases match TRBD2. Losses at the gene ends were 3 bases for V and 6 bases for J; bases not matched to a gene: 5. This CDR3 contains 15 residues. CDR1 is ENHRY, CDR2 SYGVKD, per germline. The CDR3 DNA is TGTGCCATCAGTGAAAATAGCGGGGGGTTCAATGAGCAGTTCTTC. This sequence encodes CAISENSGGFNEQFF.

This clone has just one count. This chain connects TRBV10-3 to TRBJ1-2, with 8 nucleotides matching TRBD1. The CDR3 has 13 amino acids. Unmatched junction bases numbered 8, after V lost 11 bases and J lost 3 bases. From germline, CDR1 is ENHRY and CDR2 SYGVKD. This chain's CDR3 is CAVGATGDYGYTF. In DNA form, the CDR3 reads TGTGCCGTTGGGGCGACAGGGGACTATGGCTACACCTTC.

V usage is TRBV7-2 and J usage is TRBJ2-3, with D unclear. The V end lost 1 base, the J end lost 2 bases, and 7 bases lay between the germline ends. Germline V gene sequence: CDR1 SGHTA, CDR2 FQGNSA. The CDR3 loop spans 14 amino acids. CDR3 residues: CASSLGGFTDTQYF. CDR3 coding DNA: TGTGCCAGCAGCTTAGGAGGCTTCACAGATACGCAGTATTTT.

The chain uses TRBV27 and TRBJ1-6; a weak D match, TRBD1 (5 bases). With 8 bases removed from V and 11 bases from J, the gap between germline ends came to 13 bases. CDR3 length: 12 amino acids. CDR1 is MNHEY, CDR2 SMNVEV, per germline (reference sequence). The CDR3 loop reads CASCSVGAPLHF. The CDR3 DNA reads as TGTGCCAGCTGCTCCGTAGGGGCACCCCTCCACTTT.

DNA of the CDR3: TGTGCCACCATGGACGCCGAGAATGAGCAGTTCTTC. It yields the protein CATMDAENEQFF. This rearrangement joins TRBV7-9 to TRBJ2-1, with unresolved D. The V gene's germline CDR1 is SEHNR and CDR2 FQNEAQ (reference sequence). This CDR3 region has 12 residues. Trimming left V 10 bases short and J 7 bases short, with 14 bases between. Together with reference TRBV7-9 and TRBJ2-1, the CDR3 gives the full variable domain: DTGVSQNPRHKITKRGQNVTFRCDPISEHNRLYWYRQTLGQGPEFLTYFQNEAQLEKSRLLSDRFSAERPKGSFSTLEIQRTEQGDSAMYLCATMDAENEQFFGPGTRLTVL.

This chain uses TRBV9 with TRBJ2-7; D is ambiguous. The CDR3 contains 13 residues. Trimming left V 3 bases short and J 3 bases short, with 10 bases between. The germline V gene has CDR1 SGDLS and CDR2 YYNGEE. CDR3 DNA sequence: TGTGCCAGCAGCGACGGGCCGCACTACGAGCAGTACTTC. This codes for CASSDGPHYEQYF. The full variable domain, with the rest looked up from reference TRBV9 and TRBJ2-7, is DSGVTQTPKHLITATGQRVTLRCSPRSGDLSVYWYQQSLDQGLQFLIQYYNGEERAKGNILERFSAQQFPDLHSELNLSSLELGDSALYFCASSDGPHYEQYFGPGTRLTVT.